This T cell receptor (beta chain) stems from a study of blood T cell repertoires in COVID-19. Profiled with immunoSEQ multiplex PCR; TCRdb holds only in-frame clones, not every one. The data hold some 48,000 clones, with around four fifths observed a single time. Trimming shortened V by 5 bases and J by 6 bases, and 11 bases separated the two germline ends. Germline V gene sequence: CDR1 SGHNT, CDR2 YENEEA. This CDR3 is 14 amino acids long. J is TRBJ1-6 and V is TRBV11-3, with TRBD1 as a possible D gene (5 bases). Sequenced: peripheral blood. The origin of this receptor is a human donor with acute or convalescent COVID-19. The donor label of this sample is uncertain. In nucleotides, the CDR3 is TGTGCCAGCAGCCCGACAGTTTCTAATTCACCCCTCCACTTT. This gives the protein CASSPTVSNSPLHF.